These 19 T cell receptor beta chains were sequenced from one sample in a study of OX40 agonist ivuxolimab in advanced cancers. Profiling relied on immunoSEQ multiplex PCR, and the TCRdb table lists in-frame clones only, not all of them. The top ten hold around 19% of the sample, which has 60,000 or so clones, 94% seen once. This specimen was CD4+ or CD8+ T cells sorted from blood, taken in a trial of the OX40 agonist ivuxolimab. The receptors were sampled from an adult with an advanced solid tumor such as melanoma, head and neck, liver or kidney cancer.

The chain has TRBV5-1 and TRBJ2-1; 8 bases line up with TRBD1. Germline V CDR1 and CDR2: SGHRS, YFSETQ. The length of the CDR3 is 15 residues. With 3 bases clipped from V and 7 bases from J, the junction kept 9 bases outside the gene matches. CDR3 in DNA: TGCGCCAGCAGCTCCGAAAGGACAGGGTGGAATGAGCAGTTCTTC. As protein: CASSSERTGWNEQFF.

This chain links TRBV6-6 with TRBJ2-5, with TRBD2 matching 11 bases. The CDR3 length is 16 residues. Germline V lookup: CDR1 MNHNY, CDR2 SVGAGI (reference sequence). Trimming at V came to 6 bases and at J to 2 bases, leaving 8 bases not matched to a gene. The CDR3 sequence: CASRPTSGRRQETQYF. The CDR3 DNA reads as TGTGCCAGCAGGCCCACTAGCGGGAGACGTCAAGAGACCCAGTACTTC.

The chain is built from TRBV5-1 and TRBJ2-2; D remains unclear. Per germline, CDR1 SGHRS and CDR2 YFSETQ. CDR3 length: 14 residues. Trimming left V 0 bases short and J 1 base short, with 4 bases between. In DNA form, the CDR3 reads TGCGCCAGCAGCTTGGACAGGAACACCGGGGAGCTGTTTTTT. It encodes CASSLDRNTGELFF. Drawing the rest from reference TRBV5-1 and TRBJ2-2, the complete variable domain is KAGVTQTPRYLIKTRGQQVTLSCSPISGHRSVSWYQQTPGQGLQFLFEYFSETQRNKGNFPGRFSGRQFSNSRSEMNVSTLELGDSALYLCASSLDRNTGELFFGEGSRLTVL.

The V call is TRBV18, the J call TRBJ2-5; the match to TRBD2 covers 9 bases. The CDR3 consists of 15 residues. Germline V gene data show CDR1 as KGHSH and CDR2 as LQKENI. The V gene end was trimmed by 3 bases and the J gene end by 2 bases; junction bases not matched to a gene: 4. The CDR3 DNA follows: TGTGCCAGCTCACCGCCGACTAGCGGTCAAGAGACCCAGTACTTC. This sequence encodes CASSPPTSGQETQYF.

The chain employs TRBV9 and TRBJ2-2; no clear D. The CDR3 contains 16 residues. The V end lost 0 bases, the J end lost 1 base, and 10 bases lay between the germline ends. The germline V gene has CDR1 SGDLS and CDR2 YYNGEE. CDR3 bases: TGTGCCAGCAGCGTAGACGCAGGAGTGAACACCGGGGAGCTGTTTTTT. Translating gives CASSVDAGVNTGELFF.

CDR3 in DNA: TGTGCCAGCAGCTCAGGGGGAACTGAAGCTTTCTTT. Its translation: CASSSGGTEAFF. The chain is built from TRBV11-2 and TRBJ1-1; 7 nucleotides line up with TRBD1. J was trimmed by 5 bases and V by 4 bases; bases with no gene match: 1. Germline CDR1 SGHAT, CDR2 FQNNGV. CDR3 length: 12 residues. The whole variable domain, filled in from reference TRBV11-2 and TRBJ1-1, reads EAGVAQSPRYKIIEKRQSVAFWCNPISGHATLYWYQQILGQGPKLLIQFQNNGVVDDSQLPKDRFSAERLKGVDSTLKIQPAKLEDSAVYLCASSSGGTEAFFGQGTRLTVV.

The genes are TRBV4-3 and TRBJ2-3; no definite D call. CDR1 is LGHNA, CDR2 YSLEER, per germline. V gave up 2 bases and J gave up 3 bases, with 0 bases separating them. This CDR3 is 11 amino acids long. The CDR3 DNA reads as TGCGCCAGCAGCCAAACAGATACGCAGTATTTT. This codes for CASSQTDTQYF.

The CDR3 region is CASSGPPDRGSYEQYF. For the CDR3, the DNA is TGTGCCAGCAGCGGCCCCCCGGACAGGGGCTCCTACGAGCAGTACTTC. V usage is TRBV7-9 and J usage is TRBJ2-7, with 9 positions matching TRBD1. V shed 5 bases, J shed 0 bases, and the junction held 8 bases outside the gene matches. Per germline, CDR1 SEHNR and CDR2 FQNEAQ (reference sequence). The CDR3 extends over 16 amino acids.

CDR3 sequence (DNA): TGCGCCAGCAGACTAGCGGGAGGAGAGACCCAGTACTTC. As protein: CASRLAGGETQYF. The chain has TRBV5-1 and TRBJ2-5; TRBD2 aligns across 12 bases. Germline CDR1 SGHRS, CDR2 YFSETQ. The V and J ends lost 5 bases and 4 bases, in that order; junction bases with no gene match: 0. The CDR3 sequence is 13 residues long.

V is TRBV5-1 and J is TRBJ2-1, with TRBD1 matching 7 bases. Germline values: CDR1 SGHRS, CDR2 YFSETQ. The CDR3 length is 18 residues. V dropped 0 bases and J dropped 5; count of bases not matched to a gene: 14. In DNA, the CDR3 is TGCGCCAGCAGCTTGGCCTTGGGGACAGCCGGAACGAACAATGAGCAGTTCTTC. Amino acid sequence: CASSLALGTAGTNNEQFF.

The chain has TRBV11-2 and TRBJ2-3; D tentatively fits TRBD1 or TRBD2 (6 bases each). Germline V lookup: CDR1 SGHAT, CDR2 FQNNGV. The V end was cut by 2 bases, the J end by 6 bases, with 12 bases between. The CDR3 extends over 14 amino acids. The CDR3 is CASSLIGGGDTQYF. The DNA for the CDR3 is TGTGCCAGCAGCTTAATAGGAGGGGGGGATACGCAGTATTTT.

The CDR3 DNA is TGTGCCAGCAGCTTAGCCGGTTCCTATGGCTACACCTTC. It codes for CASSLAGSYGYTF. J is TRBJ1-2 and V is TRBV7-8; D ambiguous. Trimming stripped 0 bases from V and 4 bases from J, with 6 bases between. The CDR3 length is 13 residues. Germline V gene data show CDR1 as SGHVS and CDR2 as FQNEAQ.

The chain carries TRBV10-2 and TRBJ2-1; 12 bases match TRBD2. The CDR3 has 17 amino acids. The germline CDR1 and CDR2 sequences are WSHSY and SAAADI. V dropped 6 bases and J dropped 4; count of bases not matched to a gene: 10. CDR3 residues: CASRLNRLAGEYNEQFF. CDR3 in DNA: TGCGCCAGCAGGCTCAACCGACTAGCGGGAGAATACAATGAGCAGTTCTTC.

The V and J genes are TRBV7-9 and TRBJ2-7; D not certain. The CDR3 loop spans 13 amino acids. Trimming shortened V by 5 bases and J by 9 bases, and 17 bases separated the two germline ends. Germline assignment: CDR1 SEHNR and CDR2 FQNEAQ (reference sequence). In DNA, the CDR3 is TGTGCCAGCAGCCTAGTGGGCCAAGCAGGGCAGTACTTC. As protein: CASSLVGQAGQYF.

J is TRBJ1-4 and V is TRBV7-2, with D uncertain. From germline, CDR1 is SGHTA and CDR2 FQGNSA. The V end was cut by 1 base, the J end by 0 bases, with 15 bases between. CDR3 length: 18 residues. CDR3 sequence reads: CASSLGNRRPATNEKLFF. The CDR3 DNA reads TGTGCCAGCAGCTTAGGTAATAGACGCCCAGCAACTAATGAAAAACTGTTTTTT.

The chain has TRBV30 and TRBJ1-1; D unclear. Germline V gene sequence: CDR1 GTSNPN, CDR2 SVGIG (reference sequence). The V end lost 1 base, the J end lost 0 bases, and 9 bases lay between the germline ends. This CDR3 is 14 amino acids long. CDR3: CAWSDSLLNTEAFF. CDR3 DNA sequence: TGTGCCTGGAGTGACAGCCTTTTGAACACTGAAGCTTTCTTT.

V gene TRBV9 combines with J gene TRBJ1-1, with 7 bases matching TRBD1. CDR1 and CDR2 (germline): SGDLS, YYNGEE. The trim removed 0 bases at V and 6 bases at J, leaving 5 bases unmatched. The CDR3 has 14 amino acids. The CDR3 spells CASSVGRGDPEAFF. The DNA of the CDR3 is TGTGCCAGCAGCGTAGGCAGGGGGGACCCTGAAGCTTTCTTT.

The rearrangement links TRBV5-6 to TRBJ1-1, with a tentative D call TRBD1 (5 bases). The germline CDR1 and CDR2 sequences are SGHDT and YYEEEE. The CDR3 consists of 13 residues. V gave up 0 bases and J gave up 7 bases, with 10 bases separating them. CDR3 loop: CASSLAQRGEAFF. The CDR3 DNA reads TGTGCCAGCAGCTTGGCCCAGAGGGGTGAAGCTTTCTTT.

The CDR3 is CASSLRDISYEQYF. In nucleotides, the CDR3 is TGTGCCAGCAGCCTCCGGGACATCTCCTACGAGCAGTACTTC. V is TRBV11-3 and J is TRBJ2-7, with a weak D call TRBD1 (6 bases). CDR1 is SGHNT and CDR2 is YENEEA in the germline V gene. This CDR3 spans 14 amino acids. The V gene lost 5 bases and the J gene lost 0 bases, with 11 bases spanning the gap.